These T cell receptor beta chains were read from a single sample in a study of CD8+ T cells in alopecia areata. Clones were sequenced by immunoSEQ multiplex PCR, and TCRdb holds only the in-frame ones, with some missing. This table has approximately 99,000 clones, 55% to 70% appearing once. The sequenced sample was NKG2D-low CD8+ T cells sorted from blood. The receptors come from a human donor with alopecia areata. The CDR3 runs from the conserved cysteine through the conserved F or W. The D gene is left open where the match is weak. Rows may omit the clone size; those that give it use once, few, many or a size class.

d_call: .
cdr3_length: 14
v_call: TRBV28
clone_size: .
j_call: TRBJ2-2
cdr3_nt: TGTGCCAGCAGTTTGGTGGGAGACACCGGGGAGCTGTTTTTT
cdr3_aa: CASSLVGDTGELFF

d_call: .
cdr3_length: 12
v_call: TRBV29-1
clone_size: few
j_call: TRBJ1-1
cdr3_nt: TGCAGCGCTGTAAAGGAGAGTACTGAAGCTTTCTTT
cdr3_aa: CSAVKESTEAFF

d_call: .
cdr3_length: 16
v_call: TRBV4-1
clone_size: few
j_call: TRBJ2-7
cdr3_nt: TGCGCCAGCAGCGAGACCCCGACAGGGAGGACCTACGAGCAGTACTTC
cdr3_aa: CASSETPTGRTYEQYF

d_call: TRBD1
cdr3_length: 14
v_call: TRBV9
clone_size: .
j_call: TRBJ1-2
cdr3_nt: TGTGCCAGCGGCCGGGACAGCCCTAACTATGGCTACACCTTC
cdr3_aa: CASGRDSPNYGYTF

d_call: .
cdr3_length: 13
v_call: TRBV29-1
clone_size: few
j_call: TRBJ2-5
cdr3_nt: TGCAGCGTTGAAGGAGGGGGACAAGAGACCCAGTACTTC
cdr3_aa: CSVEGGGQETQYF

d_call: TRBD2
cdr3_length: 13
v_call: TRBV29-1
clone_size: .
j_call: TRBJ2-3
cdr3_nt: TGCAGCCTCTGGACTAGACTAACAGATACGCAGTATTTT
cdr3_aa: CSLWTRLTDTQYF

d_call: .
cdr3_length: 16
v_call: TRBV28
clone_size: .
j_call: TRBJ1-5
cdr3_nt: TGTGCCAGCAGCCACGGACAGATACCTAGCAATCAGCCCCAGCATTTT
cdr3_aa: CASSHGQIPSNQPQHF

d_call: .
cdr3_length: 15
v_call: TRBV7-9
clone_size: few
j_call: TRBJ1-1
cdr3_nt: TGTGCCAGCAGCGGAGGACAGCGGATGAACACTGAAGCTTTCTTT
cdr3_aa: CASSGGQRMNTEAFF

d_call: TRBD1
cdr3_length: 16
v_call: TRBV6-1
clone_size: .
j_call: TRBJ2-5
cdr3_nt: TGTGCCAGCAGTGAAGCAGATCAGGGGGTCAGGGAGACCCAGTACTTC
cdr3_aa: CASSEADQGVRETQYF

d_call: TRBD2
cdr3_length: 14
v_call: TRBV29-1
clone_size: .
j_call: TRBJ2-7
cdr3_nt: TGCAGCGTTGAGGGGGGGGAAGTCGGCTACGAGCAGTACTTC
cdr3_aa: CSVEGGEVGYEQYF

d_call: TRBD2
cdr3_length: 16
v_call: TRBV28
clone_size: once
j_call: TRBJ2-7
cdr3_nt: TGTGCCAACAGTTTAGAACCTAGCGGGAGTTCCTACGAGCAGTACTTC
cdr3_aa: CANSLEPSGSSYEQYF

d_call: .
cdr3_length: 17
v_call: TRBV7-7
clone_size: .
j_call: TRBJ2-2
cdr3_nt: TGTGCTAGCAGCTCCAGTGTGGCAGTCTTTGACACCGGGGAGCTGTTTTTT
cdr3_aa: CASSSSVAVFDTGELFF

d_call: .
cdr3_length: 12
v_call: TRBV19
clone_size: few
j_call: TRBJ2-2
cdr3_nt: TGTGCCAGTAGTATAGTGGCCGGGGAGCTGTTTTTT
cdr3_aa: CASSIVAGELFF

d_call: .
cdr3_length: 12
v_call: TRBV9
clone_size: .
j_call: TRBJ1-1
cdr3_nt: TGTGCCAGCAGCGTAGGTAAAGGAGAAGCTTTCTTT
cdr3_aa: CASSVGKGEAFF

d_call: .
cdr3_length: 14
v_call: TRBV6-4
clone_size: .
j_call: TRBJ2-3
cdr3_nt: TGTGCCAGCAGCTGGGCCCCTAGCACAGATACGCAGTATTTT
cdr3_aa: CASSWAPSTDTQYF

d_call: .
cdr3_length: 12
v_call: TRBV27
clone_size: .
j_call: TRBJ2-1
cdr3_nt: TGTGCCAGCAGTTTGCGGGGACAAATGCAGTTCTTC
cdr3_aa: CASSLRGQMQFF

d_call: TRBD2
cdr3_length: 17
v_call: TRBV27
clone_size: .
j_call: TRBJ2-5
cdr3_nt: TGTGCCAGCAGTCCACCCCCCTGGCGGGAGGGGGACGGGGAGCAGTACTTC
cdr3_aa: CASSPPPWREGDGEQYF

d_call: TRBD2
cdr3_length: 17
v_call: TRBV15
clone_size: .
j_call: TRBJ2-2
cdr3_nt: TGTGCCACCAGCAGAGACCCCGGGAGGGCGAGCACCGGGGAGCTGTTTTTT
cdr3_aa: CATSRDPGRASTGELFF

d_call: .
cdr3_length: 15
v_call: TRBV7-7
clone_size: few
j_call: TRBJ2-2
cdr3_nt: TGTGCTAGCAGCTCCGGGACATCCTCAACCGGGGAGCTGTTTTTT
cdr3_aa: CASSSGTSSTGELFF

d_call: .
cdr3_length: 13
v_call: TRBV7-3
clone_size: .
j_call: TRBJ2-5
cdr3_nt: TGTGCCAGCAGCCTCGGACCAGAAAAGACCCAGTACTTC
cdr3_aa: CASSLGPEKTQYF

d_call: TRBD2
cdr3_length: 16
v_call: TRBV19
clone_size: .
j_call: TRBJ2-1
cdr3_nt: TGTGCCGTAAGGCGGACTAGCGGGAGGGCCCTCAATGAGCAGTTCTTC
cdr3_aa: CAVRRTSGRALNEQFF

d_call: TRBD1
cdr3_length: 15
v_call: TRBV29-1
clone_size: .
j_call: TRBJ1-4
cdr3_nt: TGCAGCGTTGAAGTCAGGGGGCTGACTAATGAAAAACTGTTTTTT
cdr3_aa: CSVEVRGLTNEKLFF

d_call: .
cdr3_length: 11
v_call: TRBV20-1
clone_size: few
j_call: TRBJ2-7
cdr3_nt: TGCAGTATCGGAGGGGCCGACGAGCAGTACTTC
cdr3_aa: CSIGGADEQYF

d_call: .
cdr3_length: 12
v_call: TRBV30
clone_size: .
j_call: TRBJ1-1
cdr3_nt: TGTGCCTGGAGTGTACCCGGGGCTGAAGCTTTCTTT
cdr3_aa: CAWSVPGAEAFF

d_call: .
cdr3_length: 13
v_call: TRBV27
clone_size: .
j_call: TRBJ2-3
cdr3_nt: TGTGCCAGCAGTTTAAGTCGGCCAGATACGCAGTATTTT
cdr3_aa: CASSLSRPDTQYF

d_call: .
cdr3_length: 15
v_call: TRBV7-2
clone_size: .
j_call: TRBJ1-1
cdr3_nt: TGTGCCAGCAGCCGCTTGAGACTGATGGGGACTGAAGCTTTCTTT
cdr3_aa: CASSRLRLMGTEAFF

d_call: TRBD2
cdr3_length: 17
v_call: TRBV9
clone_size: .
j_call: TRBJ2-2
cdr3_nt: TGTGCCAGCAGCGGGAGTAGCGGGAGGGCGGCCACCGGGGAGCTGTTTTTT
cdr3_aa: CASSGSSGRAATGELFF

d_call: .
cdr3_length: 15
v_call: TRBV13
clone_size: .
j_call: TRBJ1-1
cdr3_nt: TGTGCCAGCAGCTTAGGCGGAGGGGGACGGACTGAAGCTTTCTTT
cdr3_aa: CASSLGGGGRTEAFF

d_call: .
cdr3_length: 12
v_call: TRBV28
clone_size: .
j_call: TRBJ1-2
cdr3_nt: TGTGCCAGCAGTTTCCCTAACTATGGCTACACCTTC
cdr3_aa: CASSFPNYGYTF

d_call: .
cdr3_length: 13
v_call: TRBV6-1
clone_size: once
j_call: TRBJ2-7
cdr3_nt: TGTGCCAGCAGTGCAGGGAGCTCCTACGAGCAGTACTTC
cdr3_aa: CASSAGSSYEQYF